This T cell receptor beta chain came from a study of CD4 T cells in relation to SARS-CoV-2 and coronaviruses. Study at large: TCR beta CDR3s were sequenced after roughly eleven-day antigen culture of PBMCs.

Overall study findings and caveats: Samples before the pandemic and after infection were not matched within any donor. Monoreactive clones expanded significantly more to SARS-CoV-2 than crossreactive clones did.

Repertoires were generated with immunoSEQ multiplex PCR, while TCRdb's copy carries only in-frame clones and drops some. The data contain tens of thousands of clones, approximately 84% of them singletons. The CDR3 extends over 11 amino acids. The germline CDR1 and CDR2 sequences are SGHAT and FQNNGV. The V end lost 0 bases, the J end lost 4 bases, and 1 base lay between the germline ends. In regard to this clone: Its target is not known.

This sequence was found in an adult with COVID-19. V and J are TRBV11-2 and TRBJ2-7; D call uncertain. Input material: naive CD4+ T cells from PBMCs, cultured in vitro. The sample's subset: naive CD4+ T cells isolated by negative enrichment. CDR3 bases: TGTGCCAGCAGCTTAGATTACGAGCAGTACTTC. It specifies CASSLDYEQYF.